Shown below are 7 T cell receptor beta chains from a single sample sequenced in a study of T cell changes during pregnancy in multiple sclerosis. Some clones are missing from TCRdb's copy, which holds only in-frame ones; the method was immunoSEQ multiplex PCR. The data contain over 90,000 clones, about 90% of them seen just once; the ten biggest clones take up around 0.92%. Sequenced here: peripheral blood, sampled after pregnancy. The source of these receptors is a female donor with multiple sclerosis, enrolled in a pregnancy study.

This chain connects TRBV7-9 to TRBJ2-7; D might be TRBD1 (7 bases). Trimming removed 5 bases at V and 3 bases at J, with 17 bases between. The CDR3 runs to 15 residues. Germline CDR1 and CDR2: SEHNR and FQNEAQ (reference sequence). The DNA for the CDR3 is TGTGCCAGCAGCCTTTCAGGGGGGATAGGCTACGAGCAGTACTTC. Its translation is CASSLSGGIGYEQYF.

V gene TRBV4-1 combines with J gene TRBJ2-7; possible D gene TRBD1, 6 bases. The CDR3 loop spans 13 amino acids. The V and J ends lost 5 bases and 3 bases respectively, with 11 bases between them. Germline V gene data show CDR1 as MGHRA and CDR2 as YSYEKL. Written as DNA, the CDR3 is TGCGCCAGCAGCTTAGCAGGGGACTACGAGCAGTACTTC. This gives the protein CASSLAGDYEQYF.

The V and J genes are TRBV6-5 and TRBJ2-7; 7 nucleotides agree with TRBD1. CDR3 length: 15 amino acids. Germline CDR1 is MNHEY and CDR2 is SVGAGI. J gave up 5 bases and V 6 bases, and 13 bases lay outside the gene matches. CDR3: CASRAQPNRGHEQYF. CDR3 DNA: TGTGCCAGCAGAGCCCAACCCAACAGGGGACACGAGCAGTACTTC.

The V gene is TRBV5-1, the J gene TRBJ1-2, with D unclear. Germline assignment: CDR1 SGHRS and CDR2 YFSETQ. The length of the CDR3 is 14 residues. With 4 bases removed from V and 3 bases from J, the gap between germline ends came to 13 bases. The CDR3 nucleotides read TGCGCCAGCAGCCCGAACCGGGGAGACTATGGCTACACCTTC. Translation gives CASSPNRGDYGYTF. Complete variable domain (other parts from reference TRBV5-1 and TRBJ1-2): KAGVTQTPRYLIKTRGQQVTLSCSPISGHRSVSWYQQTPGQGLQFLFEYFSETQRNKGNFPGRFSGRQFSNSRSEMNVSTLELGDSALYLCASSPNRGDYGYTFGSGTRLTVV.

This CDR3 reads CAISDMNTEAFF. CDR3 coding DNA: TGTGCCATCAGTGACATGAACACTGAAGCTTTCTTT. The chain couples TRBV10-3 to TRBJ1-1; D remains ambiguous. Germline-derived CDR1 and CDR2 are ENHRY and SYGVKD. V lost 3 bases and J lost 0, with 2 bases in between. CDR3 size: 12 residues.

V usage is TRBV2 and J usage is TRBJ2-7, with TRBD2 matching 8 bases. The CDR3 sequence is 13 residues long. Germline V gene sequence: CDR1 SNHLY, CDR2 FYNNEI. V was clipped by 8 bases and J by 0 bases; unmatched bases: 3. The CDR3 reads CASQRGRSYEQYF. The CDR3, as DNA: TGTGCCAGCCAGCGGGGGCGCTCCTACGAGCAGTACTTC.

The V and J genes are TRBV25-1 and TRBJ2-7; 7 positions match TRBD1. The germline V gene has CDR1 MGHDK and CDR2 SYGVNS. The J segment lost 4 bases and the V segment lost 2 bases, leaving 8 bases of the junction unmatched. This CDR3 spans 15 amino acids. DNA for the CDR3: TGTGCCAGCAGTGAAAGCAGAGGGGGCTTATACGAGCAGTACTTC. Residues: CASSESRGGLYEQYF.